One sample yielded the 13 T cell receptor beta chains listed below, sequenced in a study of long-term antiretroviral therapy in people with HIV (dated 2022 in TCRdb). The immunoSEQ hsTCRB v3.0 assay was used at survey level resolution to sequence the TRB variable region. TCRdb obtained this table from immuneACCESS and retained in-frame rearrangements with V and J assigned. These tables miss some clones; where compared with another copy, unresolved V genes account for less than half of the shortfall, and the remainder is unexplained. Present in this sample are fewer than 45,000 clones, 94% of which were seen just once. Roughly 3.9% of the sample belongs to the ten largest clones. The material was unsorted PBMCs, obtained 4.1 years after starting antiretroviral therapy. The source is a woman in her fifties or sixties with HIV.

DNA for the CDR3: TGCGCCAGCAGCCAAGAACTGAACAGATTTAACGAAAAACTGTTTTTT. Its translation is CASSQELNRFNEKLFF. This chain uses TRBV4-1 with TRBJ1-4; D unresolved. Germline loops: CDR1 MGHRA, CDR2 YSYEKL. The CDR3 totals 16 residues. The V end lost 0 bases, the J end lost 8 bases, and 16 bases lay between the germline ends.

The gene calls are TRBV2 and TRBJ1-4; 8 bases are shared with TRBD1. Germline CDR1 is SNHLY and CDR2 is FYNNEI. The CDR3 totals 14 residues. Germline trimming cut 4 bases from V and 4 bases from J; bases unmatched to any gene: 2. CDR3 coding DNA: TGTGCCAGCAGTGGGACAGGGTTTAATGAAAAACTGTTTTTT. This sequence encodes CASSGTGFNEKLFF. Looking up the rest from reference TRBV2 and TRBJ1-4 gives the full variable domain: EPEVTQTPSHQVTQMGQEVILRCVPISNHLYFYWYRQILGQKVEFLVSFYNNEISEKSEIFDDQFSVERPDGSNFTLKIRSTKLEDSAMYFCASSGTGFNEKLFFGSGTQLSVL.

In its sample, this clone was seen once. The rearrangement joins TRBV4-3 to TRBJ2-1; no reliable D call. CDR3 length: 14 amino acids. Germline-derived CDR1 and CDR2 are LGHNA and YSLEER. V gave up 1 base and J gave up 10 bases, with 14 bases separating them. The CDR3 loop is CASSQAFFRGEQFF. CDR3 bases: TGCGCCAGCAGCCAAGCCTTCTTTCGAGGAGAGCAGTTCTTC.

The V call is TRBV28, the J call TRBJ1-2; the D is unclear. V was trimmed by 7 bases and J by 7 bases, leaving 13 bases between them. Germline V gene data show CDR1 as MDHEN and CDR2 as SYDVKM. The CDR3 extends over 12 amino acids. The CDR3 loop reads CASTQTSSGYTF. CDR3 sequence (DNA): TGTGCCAGCACCCAAACAAGTAGTGGCTACACCTTC.

The chain couples TRBV6-1 to TRBJ1-2; the D gene is possibly TRBD1 (6 bases). This CDR3 has 14 amino acids. The V end was cut by 3 bases, the J end by 2 bases, with 10 bases between. The germline V gene encodes CDR1 MNHNS and CDR2 SASEGT. The DNA for the CDR3 is TGTGCCAGCAGTGATTTAAGGGGGAACTATGGCTACACCTTC. This codes for CASSDLRGNYGYTF.

This sequence joins TRBV2 and TRBJ1-5; tentative D call: TRBD1 (6 bases). This CDR3 has 13 residues. Germline assignment: CDR1 SNHLY and CDR2 FYNNEI. V lost 7 bases to trimming and J lost 7 bases, with 14 bases between them. CDR3 nucleotides: TGTGCCAGCACCGGACAAGGGGGACAGCCCCAGCATTTT. Encoded protein: CASTGQGGQPQHF.

This chain connects TRBV6-5 to TRBJ2-3; TRBD2 matches at 13 bases. V was pared by 4 bases and J by 3 bases, with 4 bases of the junction left unmatched. The CDR3 is 16 residues long. CDR1 and CDR2 (germline): MNHEY, SVGAGI. The CDR3 here is CASSSMTSGGTDTQYF. CDR3 DNA sequence: TGTGCCAGCAGTTCGATGACTAGCGGGGGGACAGATACGCAGTATTTT.

The chain carries TRBV7-9 and TRBJ2-7; 7 bases agree with TRBD2. The germline V gene has CDR1 SEHNR and CDR2 FQNEAQ (reference sequence). Losses at the gene ends were 5 bases for V and 1 base for J; bases not matched to a gene: 11. The CDR3 covers 16 residues. Written as DNA, the CDR3 is TGTGCCAGCAGCGGGGGGGGAGGGAAATCTTCCTACGAGCAGTACTTC. Translation: CASSGGGGKSSYEQYF.

The rearrangement uses TRBV19 and TRBJ2-7; TRBD2 aligns across 9 bases. J gave up 1 base and V 7 bases, and 17 bases lay outside the gene matches. The CDR3 extends over 18 amino acids. Germline assignment: CDR1 LNHDA and CDR2 SQIVND (reference sequence). The CDR3: CASTAQGASGVASYEQYF. The CDR3 DNA reads TGTGCCAGTACCGCGCAGGGTGCTAGCGGGGTGGCTTCCTACGAGCAGTACTTC.

This chain connects TRBV9 to TRBJ2-1; 8 bases match TRBD2. This CDR3 has 14 amino acids. The trim removed 2 bases at V and 15 bases at J, leaving 13 bases unmatched. In germline, CDR1 is SGDLS, CDR2 YYNGEE. CDR3 nucleotides: TGTGCCAGCAGCGTTGCCGGGACTAGAAATTACCTGTTCTTC. It translates to CASSVAGTRNYLFF.

The rearrangement links TRBV25-1 to TRBJ2-3, with a possible D match to TRBD1 (6 bases). CDR1 MGHDK and CDR2 SYGVNS come from the germline V gene. The CDR3 spans 16 residues. Trimming took off 4 bases at V and 6 bases at J, with 20 bases between the two ends. Here the CDR3 reads CASSGGHEGMTDTQYF. In DNA, the CDR3 is TGTGCCAGCAGTGGGGGGCACGAAGGAATGACGGATACGCAGTATTTT.

The V call is TRBV9, the J call TRBJ1-3, with D unclear. CDR3 length: 16 amino acids. CDR1 SGDLS and CDR2 YYNGEE come from the germline V gene. The ends were cut back, 4 bases at V and 2 bases at J, with 16 bases in the middle. As DNA, the CDR3 is TGTGCCAGCAGCCTCCGGGGAGACGACACTGGAAACACCATATATTTT. It specifies CASSLRGDDTGNTIYF.

The V call is TRBV10-2, the J call TRBJ2-7, with 10 nucleotides matching TRBD1. The CDR3 length is 14 residues. Germline V lookup: CDR1 WSHSY, CDR2 SAAADI. With 6 bases clipped from V and 4 bases from J, the junction kept 6 bases outside the gene matches. CDR3 amino acids: CASSQGTGVYEQYF. The CDR3 region has the DNA TGCGCCAGCAGCCAAGGGACAGGGGTTTACGAGCAGTACTTC.